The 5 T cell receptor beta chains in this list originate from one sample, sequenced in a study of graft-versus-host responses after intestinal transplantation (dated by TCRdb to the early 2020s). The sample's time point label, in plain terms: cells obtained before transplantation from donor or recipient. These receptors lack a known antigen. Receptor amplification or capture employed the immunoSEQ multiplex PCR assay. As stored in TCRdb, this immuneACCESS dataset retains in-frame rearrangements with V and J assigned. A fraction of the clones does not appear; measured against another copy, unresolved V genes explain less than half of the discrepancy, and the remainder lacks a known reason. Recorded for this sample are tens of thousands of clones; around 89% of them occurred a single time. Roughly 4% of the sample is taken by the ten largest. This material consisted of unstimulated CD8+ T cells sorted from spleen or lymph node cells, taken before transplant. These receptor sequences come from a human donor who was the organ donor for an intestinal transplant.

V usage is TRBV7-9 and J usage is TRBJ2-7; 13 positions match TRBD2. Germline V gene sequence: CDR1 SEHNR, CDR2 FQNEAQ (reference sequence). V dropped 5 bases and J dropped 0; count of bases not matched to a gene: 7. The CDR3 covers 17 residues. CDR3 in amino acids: CASSAGLAGMSSYEQYV. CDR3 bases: TGTGCCAGCAGCGCGGGACTAGCGGGGATGAGCTCCTACGAGCAGTACGTC.

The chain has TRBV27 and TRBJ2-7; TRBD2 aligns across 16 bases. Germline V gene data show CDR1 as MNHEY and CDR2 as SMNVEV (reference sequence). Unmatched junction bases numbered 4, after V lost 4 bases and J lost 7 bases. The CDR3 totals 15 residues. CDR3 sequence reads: CASSSGLAGGEEQYV. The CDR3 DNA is TGTGCCAGCAGTTCGGGACTAGCGGGGGGGGAGGAGCAGTACGTC.

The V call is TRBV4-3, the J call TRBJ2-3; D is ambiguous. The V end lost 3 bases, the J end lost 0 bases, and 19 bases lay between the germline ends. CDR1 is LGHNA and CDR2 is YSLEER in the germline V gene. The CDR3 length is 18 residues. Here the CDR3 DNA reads TGCGCCAGCAGCCACGGTCAAGAGGCGGATCCTAGCACAGATACGCAGTATTTT. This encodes CASSHGQEADPSTDTQYF.

This CDR3 reads CASSLRQGHGYTF. The CDR3 DNA reads TGTGCCAGCAGCTTGCGACAGGGACATGGCTACACCTTC. The V gene is TRBV5-6, the J gene TRBJ1-2, with 7 bases lining up with TRBD1. The V gene end was trimmed by 1 base and the J gene end by 6 bases; junction bases not matched to a gene: 3. Germline CDR1 and CDR2: SGHDT and YYEEEE. This CDR3 region has 13 residues.

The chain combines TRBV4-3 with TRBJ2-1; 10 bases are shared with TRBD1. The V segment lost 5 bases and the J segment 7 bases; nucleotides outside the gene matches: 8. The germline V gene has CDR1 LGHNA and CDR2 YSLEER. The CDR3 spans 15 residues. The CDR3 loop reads CASSSRDRGFNEQFF. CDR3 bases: TGCGCCAGCAGCTCCCGGGACAGGGGTTTTAATGAGCAGTTCTTC.